This T cell receptor (beta chain) was identified in a study of T cells expressing NK-cell markers (dated by TCRdb to the early 2020s). Background for the entire study: Fewer than ten donors provided sorted CD3+CD56+NKG2C+, CD3+CD56+NKG2C- and CD3+CD56-NKG2C+ T-cell subsets, whose TCR beta-chain repertoires were profiled. Among the eight sequenced donors, seven were HCMV-seropositive and one was HCMV-seronegative. Libraries were sequenced as 2 x 150 bp reads on Illumina HiSeq 2000/2500, MiSeq or NextSeq. The study sequenced eight donors, all healthy volunteers chosen at random: three men and five women.

HCMV serostatus was determined by detecting HCMV-specific IgG in serum with a commercial ELISA kit. Ficoll density gradient centrifugation was used to isolate peripheral blood mononuclear cells from blood. As to this clonotype: What this receptor recognizes is not known.

In the germline V gene, CDR1 corresponds to MNHEY and CDR2 to SVGEGT. Spanning cysteine to phenylalanine, the CDR3 consists of 15 amino acids. DNA was not recorded. General findings and caveats noted by the study authors: In roughly six donors, the dominant CD3+CD56+NKG2C+ clonotypes ranked among the top 10 CD8+ clonotypes, making up about 1.0-7.5% of CD8+ T cells. It remained unclear whether the expanded NKG2C-expressing T cell clones were specific for HCMV antigens. Those dominant clonotypes were again the most abundant among CD3+CD56-NKG2C+ cells in a handful of donors, at about 25-60.1%.

The instrument was an Illumina HiSeq 2000. TCR beta cDNA libraries were made by 5'RACE template switching that added a universal primer site and unique molecular identifiers. cDNA synthesis was primed from the TCR beta constant segment and was followed by two successive PCR amplification steps. Per the original workflow: Reads were demultiplexed and grouped by UMI with MIGEC, and clonotypes were assembled and quantified with MiTCR. To exclude erroneous sequences, only TCR cDNA sequences supported by at least two reads were retained. Downstream repertoire analysis used the tcR package, and clonotypes were matched across fractions by CDR3 nucleotide sequence plus V segment. VDJmatch was used to annotate antigen specificity against VDJdb, with one amino acid substitution in CDR3 permitted. After TCRdb reprocessed the reads, each CDR3 protein sequence was kept as one row, without DNA. The authors' filters were not applied to this entry. This sample's table lists about 400,000 distinct CDR3 sequences. Around 11% of the sample goes to the ten largest clones.

The sequence links TRBV6-2 or TRBV6-3 to TRBJ1-1; TCRdb's D call, TRBD1, is unchecked because there is no DNA. The sequence derives from a woman aged 45 to 65 in good health. Donor details come from another sample of the same person, matched by shared clones. Material for sequencing was blood T cells: a sorted CD56 or NKG2C T cell subset, CD4+ or CD8+ T cells, or bulk PBMC T cells (not recorded which). The CDR3 has the sequence CASSYSGTLNTEAFF.